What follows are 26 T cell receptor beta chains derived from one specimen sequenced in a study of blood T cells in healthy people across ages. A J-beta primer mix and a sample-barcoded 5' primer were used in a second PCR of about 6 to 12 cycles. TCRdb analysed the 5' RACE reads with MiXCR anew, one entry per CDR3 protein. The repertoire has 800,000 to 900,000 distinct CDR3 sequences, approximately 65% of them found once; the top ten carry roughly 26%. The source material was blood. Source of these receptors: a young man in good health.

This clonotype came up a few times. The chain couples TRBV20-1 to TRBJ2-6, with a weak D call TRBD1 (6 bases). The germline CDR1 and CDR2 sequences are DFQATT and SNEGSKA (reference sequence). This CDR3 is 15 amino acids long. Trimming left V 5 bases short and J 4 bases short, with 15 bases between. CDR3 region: CSAPEAGAGANVLTF. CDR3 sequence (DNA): TGCAGTGCTCCAGAGGCAGGGGCCGGGGCCAACGTCCTGACTTTC.

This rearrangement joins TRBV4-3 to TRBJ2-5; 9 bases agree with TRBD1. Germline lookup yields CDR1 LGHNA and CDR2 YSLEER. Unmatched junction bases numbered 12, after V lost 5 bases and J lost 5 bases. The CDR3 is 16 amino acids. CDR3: CASSSSLGQGSETQYF. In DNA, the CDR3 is TGCGCCAGCAGCTCGAGCCTAGGACAGGGGTCGGAGACCCAGTACTTC.

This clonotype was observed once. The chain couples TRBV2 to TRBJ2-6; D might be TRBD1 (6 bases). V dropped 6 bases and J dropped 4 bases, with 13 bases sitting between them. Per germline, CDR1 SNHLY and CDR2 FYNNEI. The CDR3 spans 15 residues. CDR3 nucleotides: TGTGCCAGCAGCCACAGGGCTGGGGGGGCCAACGTCCTGACTTTC. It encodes CASSHRAGGANVLTF.

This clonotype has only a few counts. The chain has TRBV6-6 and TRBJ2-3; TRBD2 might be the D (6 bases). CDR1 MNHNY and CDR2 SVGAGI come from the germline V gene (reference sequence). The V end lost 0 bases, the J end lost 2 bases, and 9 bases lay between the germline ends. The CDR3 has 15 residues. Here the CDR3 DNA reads TGTGCCAGCAGTTACTCGAGGGACTCCACAGATACGCAGTATTTT. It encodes CASSYSRDSTDTQYF.

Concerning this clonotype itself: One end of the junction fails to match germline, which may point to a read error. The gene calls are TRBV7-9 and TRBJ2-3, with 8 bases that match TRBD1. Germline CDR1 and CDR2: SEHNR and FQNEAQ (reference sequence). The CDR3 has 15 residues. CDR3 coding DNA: TGTGCCGGCAGATGGACAGGGACTAGCACAGATACGCAGTATTTT. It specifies CAGRWTGTSTDTQYF.

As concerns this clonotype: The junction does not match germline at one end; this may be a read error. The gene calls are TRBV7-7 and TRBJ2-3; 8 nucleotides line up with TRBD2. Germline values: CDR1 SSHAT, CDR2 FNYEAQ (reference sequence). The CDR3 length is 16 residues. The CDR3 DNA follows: TGTGCTAGCAGCCAGGCGGGGGGTATCCTCACAGATACGCAGTATTTT. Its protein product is CASSQAGGILTDTQYF.

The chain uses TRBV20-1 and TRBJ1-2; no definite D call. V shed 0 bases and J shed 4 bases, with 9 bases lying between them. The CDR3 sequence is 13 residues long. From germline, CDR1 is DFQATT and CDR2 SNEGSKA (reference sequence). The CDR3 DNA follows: TGCAGTGCTAGAGACGGGTACCTCTATGGCTACACCTTC. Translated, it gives CSARDGYLYGYTF.

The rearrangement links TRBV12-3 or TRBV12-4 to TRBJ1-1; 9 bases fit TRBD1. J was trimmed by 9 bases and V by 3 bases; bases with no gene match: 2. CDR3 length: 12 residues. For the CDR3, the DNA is TGTGCCAGCAGTTTTGACAGGGGGAAAGCTTTCTTT. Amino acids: CASSFDRGKAFF.

DNA for the CDR3: TGTGCCAGCAGCGTCCCGGCGGGGGGGATAGATACGCAGTATTTT. This codes for CASSVPAGGIDTQYF. The rearrangement uses TRBV9 and TRBJ2-3, with 9 bases that match TRBD2. The ends lost 2 bases at V and 5 bases at J; junction bases unmatched: 6. The CDR3 spans 15 residues. CDR1 and CDR2 from the germline V gene are SGDLS and YYNGEE. The variable domain in full, with the rest retrieved from reference TRBV9 and TRBJ2-3, is DSGVTQTPKHLITATGQRVTLRCSPRSGDLSVYWYQQSLDQGLQFLIQYYNGEERAKGNILERFSAQQFPDLHSELNLSSLELGDSALYFCASSVPAGGIDTQYFGPGTRLTVL.

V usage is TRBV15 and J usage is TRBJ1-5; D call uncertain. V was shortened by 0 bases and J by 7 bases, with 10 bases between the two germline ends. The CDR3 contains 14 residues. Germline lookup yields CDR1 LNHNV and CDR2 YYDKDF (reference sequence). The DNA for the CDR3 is TGTGCCACCAGCAGAGACCATAATGGGCAGCCCCAGCATTTT. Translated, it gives CATSRDHNGQPQHF.

Here the CDR3 DNA reads TGTGCCAGCAGGGGGACGGTACTCGACGAGCAGTACTTC. Its translation: CASRGTVLDEQYF. V is TRBV28 and J is TRBJ2-7, with D possibly being TRBD1 or TRBD2 (5 bases each). Trimming removed 6 bases from V and 5 bases from J, with 14 bases in between. The CDR3 runs 13 residues. Germline V CDR1 and CDR2: MDHEN, SYDVKM.

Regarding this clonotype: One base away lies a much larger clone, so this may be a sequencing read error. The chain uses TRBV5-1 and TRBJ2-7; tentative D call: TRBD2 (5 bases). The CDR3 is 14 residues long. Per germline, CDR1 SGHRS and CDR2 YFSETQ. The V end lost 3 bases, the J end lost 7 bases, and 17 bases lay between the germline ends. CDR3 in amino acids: CASSSEGTSVEQYF. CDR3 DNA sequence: TGCGCCAGCAGCTCTGAGGGAACCTCGGTTGAGCAGTACTTC.

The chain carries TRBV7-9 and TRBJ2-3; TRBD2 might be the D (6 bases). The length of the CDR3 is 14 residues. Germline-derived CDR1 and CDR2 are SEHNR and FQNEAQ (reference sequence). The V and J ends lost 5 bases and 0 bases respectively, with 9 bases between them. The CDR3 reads CASSNRGSTDTQYF. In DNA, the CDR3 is TGTGCCAGCAGCAACCGGGGGAGCACAGATACGCAGTATTTT.

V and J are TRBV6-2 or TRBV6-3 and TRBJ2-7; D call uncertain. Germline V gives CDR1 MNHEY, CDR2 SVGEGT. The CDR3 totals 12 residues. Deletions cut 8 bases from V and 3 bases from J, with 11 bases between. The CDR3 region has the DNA TGTGCCAGCGGGCAGTCTTACTACGAGCAGTACTTC. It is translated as CASGQSYYEQYF.

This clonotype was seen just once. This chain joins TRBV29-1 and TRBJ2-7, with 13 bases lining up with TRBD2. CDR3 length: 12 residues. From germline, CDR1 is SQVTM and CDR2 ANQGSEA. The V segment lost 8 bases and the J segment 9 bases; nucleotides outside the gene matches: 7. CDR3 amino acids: CSFRLAGGGQYF. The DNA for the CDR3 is TGCAGCTTCCGACTAGCGGGAGGAGGGCAGTACTTC.

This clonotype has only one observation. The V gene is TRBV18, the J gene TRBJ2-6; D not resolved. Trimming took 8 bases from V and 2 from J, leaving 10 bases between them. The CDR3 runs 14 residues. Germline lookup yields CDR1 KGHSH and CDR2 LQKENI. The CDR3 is CASHRPAGANVLTF. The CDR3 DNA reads TGTGCCAGCCACCGGCCTGCTGGGGCCAACGTCCTGACTTTC. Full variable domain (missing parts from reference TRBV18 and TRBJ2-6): NAGVMQNPRHLVRRRGQEARLRCSPMKGHSHVYWYRQLPEEGLKFMVYLQKENIIDESGMPKERFSAEFPKEGPSILRIQQVVRGDSAAYFCASHRPAGANVLTFGAGSRLTVL.

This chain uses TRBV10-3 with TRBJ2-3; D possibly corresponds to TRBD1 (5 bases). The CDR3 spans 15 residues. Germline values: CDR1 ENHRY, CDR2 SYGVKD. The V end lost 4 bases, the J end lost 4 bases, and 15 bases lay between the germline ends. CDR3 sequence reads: CAISAARQTADTQYF. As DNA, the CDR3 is TGTGCCATCAGTGCCGCGAGGCAGACAGCAGATACGCAGTATTTT.

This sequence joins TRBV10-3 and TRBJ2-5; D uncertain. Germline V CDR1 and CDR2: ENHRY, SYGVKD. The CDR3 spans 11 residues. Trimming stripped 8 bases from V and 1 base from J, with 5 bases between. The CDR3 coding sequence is TGTGCCATCTTGATCCAAGAGACCCAGTACTTC. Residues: CAILIQETQYF.

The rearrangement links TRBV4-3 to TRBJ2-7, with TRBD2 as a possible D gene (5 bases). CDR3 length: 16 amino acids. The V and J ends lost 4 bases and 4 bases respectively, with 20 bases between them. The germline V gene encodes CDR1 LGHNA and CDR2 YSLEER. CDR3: CASSLPDGPGEYEQYF. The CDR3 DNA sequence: TGCGCCAGCAGCCTACCAGACGGGCCTGGGGAGTACGAGCAGTACTTC.

CDR3 coding DNA: TGCAGTGCCCTGGGACAGGGGACTTCCTACGAGCAGTACTTC. Its translation is CSALGQGTSYEQYF. The gene calls are TRBV20-1 and TRBJ2-7, with 10 bases fitting TRBD1. This CDR3 is 14 amino acids long. The germline gives CDR1 DFQATT, CDR2 SNEGSKA (reference sequence). Unmatched junction bases numbered 6, after V lost 6 bases and J lost 1 base.

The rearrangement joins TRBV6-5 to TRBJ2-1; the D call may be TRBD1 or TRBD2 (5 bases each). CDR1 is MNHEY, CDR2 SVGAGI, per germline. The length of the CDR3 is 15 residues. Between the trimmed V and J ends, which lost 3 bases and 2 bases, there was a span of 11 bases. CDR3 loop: CASSYGTYAYNEQFF. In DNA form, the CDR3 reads TGTGCCAGCAGTTATGGGACCTATGCCTACAATGAGCAGTTCTTC.

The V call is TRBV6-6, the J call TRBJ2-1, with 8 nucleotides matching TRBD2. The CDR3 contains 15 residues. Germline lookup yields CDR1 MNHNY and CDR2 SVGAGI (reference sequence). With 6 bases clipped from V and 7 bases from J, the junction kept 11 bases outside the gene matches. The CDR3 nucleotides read TGTGCCAGCAGACCCTTCCAGCGGGGGTCTAATGAGCAGTTCTTC. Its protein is CASRPFQRGSNEQFF.

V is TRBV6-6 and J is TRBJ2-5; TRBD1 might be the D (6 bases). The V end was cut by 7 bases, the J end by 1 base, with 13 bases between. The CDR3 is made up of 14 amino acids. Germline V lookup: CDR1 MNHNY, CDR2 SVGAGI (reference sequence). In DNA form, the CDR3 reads TGTGCCAGCATCGCAGGGGTCATCCAAGAGACCCAGTACTTC. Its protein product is CASIAGVIQETQYF.

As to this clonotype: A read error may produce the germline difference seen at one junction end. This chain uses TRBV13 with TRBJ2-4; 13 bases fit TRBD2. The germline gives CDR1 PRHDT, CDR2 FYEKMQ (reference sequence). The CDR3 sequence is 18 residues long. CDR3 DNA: TGTGTCAGCAGCCGCGGACTAGCGGGGGAGCTAGCCAAAAACATTCAGTACTTC. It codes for CVSSRGLAGELAKNIQYF.

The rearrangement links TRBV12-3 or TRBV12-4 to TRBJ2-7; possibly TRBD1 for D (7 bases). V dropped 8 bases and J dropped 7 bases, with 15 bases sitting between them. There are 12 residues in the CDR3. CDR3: CASGRDSGEQYF. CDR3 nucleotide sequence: TGTGCCAGCGGACGGGACAGCGGGGAGCAGTACTTC.

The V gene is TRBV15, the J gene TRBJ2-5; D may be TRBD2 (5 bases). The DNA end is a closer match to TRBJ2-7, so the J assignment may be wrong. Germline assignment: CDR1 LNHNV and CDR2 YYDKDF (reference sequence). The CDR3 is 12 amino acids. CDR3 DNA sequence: TGTGCCACCAGCAGGAGAGCGGACGAGCAGTACTTC. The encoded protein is CATSRRADEQYF.